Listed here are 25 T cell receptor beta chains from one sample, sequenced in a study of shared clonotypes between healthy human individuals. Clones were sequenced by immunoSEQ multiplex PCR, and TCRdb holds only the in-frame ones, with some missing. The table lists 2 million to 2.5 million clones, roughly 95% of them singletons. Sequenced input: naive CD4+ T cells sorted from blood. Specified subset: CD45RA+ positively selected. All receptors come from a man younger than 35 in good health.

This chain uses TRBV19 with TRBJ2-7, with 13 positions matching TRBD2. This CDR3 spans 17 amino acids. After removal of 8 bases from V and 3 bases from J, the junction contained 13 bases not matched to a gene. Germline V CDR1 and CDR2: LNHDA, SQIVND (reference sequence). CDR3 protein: CASSPGLAGSAFYEQYF. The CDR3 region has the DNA TGTGCCAGTTCACCGGGACTAGCGGGGTCAGCTTTCTACGAGCAGTACTTC.

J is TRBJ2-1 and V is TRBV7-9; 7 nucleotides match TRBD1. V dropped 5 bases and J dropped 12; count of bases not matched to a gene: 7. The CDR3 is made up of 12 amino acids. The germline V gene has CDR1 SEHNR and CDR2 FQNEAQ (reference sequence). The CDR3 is CASSGTRTGQFF. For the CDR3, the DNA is TGTGCCAGCAGCGGGACAAGGACAGGGCAGTTCTTC.

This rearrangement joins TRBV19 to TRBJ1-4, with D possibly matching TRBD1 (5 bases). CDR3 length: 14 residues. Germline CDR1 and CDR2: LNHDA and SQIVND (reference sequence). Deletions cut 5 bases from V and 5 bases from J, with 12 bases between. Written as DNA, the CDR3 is TGTGCCAGTAGTCCCCAGGGAGGGAATGAAAAACTGTTTTTT. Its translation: CASSPQGGNEKLFF.

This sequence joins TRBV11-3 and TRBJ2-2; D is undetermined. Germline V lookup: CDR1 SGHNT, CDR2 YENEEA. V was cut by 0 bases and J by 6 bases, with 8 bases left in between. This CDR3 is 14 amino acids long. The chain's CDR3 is CASSLDQRSGELFF. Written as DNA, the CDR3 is TGTGCCAGCAGCTTAGATCAGAGGTCCGGGGAGCTGTTTTTT.

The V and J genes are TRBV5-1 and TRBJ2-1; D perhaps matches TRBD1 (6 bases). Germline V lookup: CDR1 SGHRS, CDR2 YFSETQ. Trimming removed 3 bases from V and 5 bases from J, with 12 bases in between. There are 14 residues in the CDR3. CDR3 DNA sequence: TGCGCCAGCAGCTCGGACAGTACCGACAATGAGCAGTTCTTC. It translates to CASSSDSTDNEQFF.

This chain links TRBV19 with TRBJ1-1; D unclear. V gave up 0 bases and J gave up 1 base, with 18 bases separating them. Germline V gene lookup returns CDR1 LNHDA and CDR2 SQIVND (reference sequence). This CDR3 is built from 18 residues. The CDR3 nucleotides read TGTGCCAGTAGTATAGATGTCCCGTTAACTAGAAAGAACACTGAAGCTTTCTTT. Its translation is CASSIDVPLTRKNTEAFF.

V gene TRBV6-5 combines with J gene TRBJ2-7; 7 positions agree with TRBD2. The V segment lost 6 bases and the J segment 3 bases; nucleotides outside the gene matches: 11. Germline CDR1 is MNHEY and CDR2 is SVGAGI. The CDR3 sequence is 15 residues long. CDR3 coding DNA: TGTGCCAGCAGCGAAACCGGGACTACGATCTACGAGCAGTACTTC. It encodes CASSETGTTIYEQYF.

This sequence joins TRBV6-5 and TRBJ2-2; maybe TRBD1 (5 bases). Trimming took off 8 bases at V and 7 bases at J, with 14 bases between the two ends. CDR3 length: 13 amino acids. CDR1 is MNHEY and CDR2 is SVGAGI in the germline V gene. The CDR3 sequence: CASGVERGGELFF. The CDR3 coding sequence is TGTGCCAGCGGAGTAGAAAGGGGCGGGGAGCTGTTTTTT.

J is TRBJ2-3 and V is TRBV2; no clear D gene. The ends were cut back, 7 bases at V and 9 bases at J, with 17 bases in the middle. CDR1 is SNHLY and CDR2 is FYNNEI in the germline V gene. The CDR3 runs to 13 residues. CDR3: CASTPTVLGTQYF. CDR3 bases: TGTGCCAGCACCCCCACCGTTTTGGGCACGCAGTATTTT.

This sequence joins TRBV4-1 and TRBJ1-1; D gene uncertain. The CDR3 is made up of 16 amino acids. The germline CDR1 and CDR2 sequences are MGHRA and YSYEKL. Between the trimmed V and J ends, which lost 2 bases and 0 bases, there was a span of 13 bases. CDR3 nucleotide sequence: TGCGCCAGCAGCCAACCGCCGGGAGGGTTGAACACTGAAGCTTTCTTT. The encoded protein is CASSQPPGGLNTEAFF.

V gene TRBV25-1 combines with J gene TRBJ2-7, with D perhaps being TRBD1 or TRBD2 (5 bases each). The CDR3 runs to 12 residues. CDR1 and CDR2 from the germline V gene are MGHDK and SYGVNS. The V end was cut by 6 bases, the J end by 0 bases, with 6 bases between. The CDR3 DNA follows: TGTGCCAGCAGGGGGACCTCCTACGAGCAGTACTTC. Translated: CASRGTSYEQYF.

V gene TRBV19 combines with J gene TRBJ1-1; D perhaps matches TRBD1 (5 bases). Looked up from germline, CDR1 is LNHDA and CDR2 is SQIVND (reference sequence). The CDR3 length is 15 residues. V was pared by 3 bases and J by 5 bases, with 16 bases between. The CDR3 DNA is TGTGCCAGTAGTATCGGGACCCAGGTTCGAACTGAAGCTTTCTTT. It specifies CASSIGTQVRTEAFF.

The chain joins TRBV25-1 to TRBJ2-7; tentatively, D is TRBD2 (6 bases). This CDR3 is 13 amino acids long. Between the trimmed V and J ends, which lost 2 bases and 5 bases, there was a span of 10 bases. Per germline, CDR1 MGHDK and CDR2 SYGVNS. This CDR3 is CASSERGEDEQYF. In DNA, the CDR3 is TGTGCCAGCAGTGAAAGAGGGGAGGACGAGCAGTACTTC.

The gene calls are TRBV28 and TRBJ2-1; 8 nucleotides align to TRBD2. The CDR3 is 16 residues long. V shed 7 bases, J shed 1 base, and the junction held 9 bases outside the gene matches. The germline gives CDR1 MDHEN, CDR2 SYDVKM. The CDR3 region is CASIAPGLVSYNEQFF. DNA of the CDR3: TGTGCCAGCATCGCGCCGGGACTAGTTTCCTACAATGAGCAGTTCTTC.

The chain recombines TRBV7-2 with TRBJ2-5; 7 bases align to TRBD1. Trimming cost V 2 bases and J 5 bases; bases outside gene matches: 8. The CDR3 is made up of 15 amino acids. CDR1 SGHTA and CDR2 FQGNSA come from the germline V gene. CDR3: CASSLRNRGWETQYF. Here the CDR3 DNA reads TGTGCCAGCAGCTTAAGGAACAGGGGATGGGAGACCCAGTACTTC.

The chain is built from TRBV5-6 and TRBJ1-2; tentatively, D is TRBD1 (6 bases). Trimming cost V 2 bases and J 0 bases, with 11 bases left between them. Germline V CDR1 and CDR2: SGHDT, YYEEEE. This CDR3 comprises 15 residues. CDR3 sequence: CASSLGGSTNYGYTF. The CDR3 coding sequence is TGTGCCAGCAGCTTAGGGGGGTCTACTAACTATGGCTACACCTTC.

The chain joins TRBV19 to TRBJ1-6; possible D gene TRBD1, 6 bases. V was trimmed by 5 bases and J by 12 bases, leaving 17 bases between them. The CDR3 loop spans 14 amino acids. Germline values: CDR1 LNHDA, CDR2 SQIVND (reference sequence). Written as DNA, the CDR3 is TGTGCCAGTAGTTTCAGGGAAAGGGGGGAACCCCTCCACTTT. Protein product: CASSFRERGEPLHF.

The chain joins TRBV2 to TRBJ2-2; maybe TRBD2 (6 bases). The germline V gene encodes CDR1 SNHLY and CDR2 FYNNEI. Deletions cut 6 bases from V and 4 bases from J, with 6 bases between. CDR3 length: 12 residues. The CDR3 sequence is CASRTSTGELFF. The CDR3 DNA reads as TGTGCCAGCAGGACTAGCACCGGGGAGCTGTTTTTT.

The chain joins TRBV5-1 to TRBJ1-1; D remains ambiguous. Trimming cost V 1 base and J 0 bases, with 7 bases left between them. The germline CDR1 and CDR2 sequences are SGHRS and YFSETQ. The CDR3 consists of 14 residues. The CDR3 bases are TGCGCCAGCAGCTTGATCAGCCTGAACACTGAAGCTTTCTTT. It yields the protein CASSLISLNTEAFF.

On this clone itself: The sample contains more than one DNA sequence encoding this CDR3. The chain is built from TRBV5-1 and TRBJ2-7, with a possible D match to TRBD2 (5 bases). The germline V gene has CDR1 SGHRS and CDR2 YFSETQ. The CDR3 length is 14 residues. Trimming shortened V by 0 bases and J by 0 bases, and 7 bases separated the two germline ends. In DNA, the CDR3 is TGCGCCAGCAGCTTGGGGGGAGTCTCCTACGAGCAGTACTTC. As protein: CASSLGGVSYEQYF. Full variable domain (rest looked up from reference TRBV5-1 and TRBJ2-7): KAGVTQTPRYLIKTRGQQVTLSCSPISGHRSVSWYQQTPGQGLQFLFEYFSETQRNKGNFPGRFSGRQFSNSRSEMNVSTLELGDSALYLCASSLGGVSYEQYFGPGTRLTVT.

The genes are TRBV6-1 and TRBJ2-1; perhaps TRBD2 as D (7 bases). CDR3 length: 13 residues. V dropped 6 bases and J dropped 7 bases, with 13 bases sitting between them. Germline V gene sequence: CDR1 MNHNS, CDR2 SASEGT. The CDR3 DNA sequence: TGTGCCAGCAGCCCCGCGGGGGCTAATGAGCAGTTCTTC. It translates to CASSPAGANEQFF.

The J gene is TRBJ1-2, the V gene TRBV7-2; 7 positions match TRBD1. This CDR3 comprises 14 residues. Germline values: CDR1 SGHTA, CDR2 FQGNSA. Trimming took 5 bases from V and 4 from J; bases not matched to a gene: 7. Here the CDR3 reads CASSLRDSIYGYTF. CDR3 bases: TGTGCCAGCAGCCTACGGGACAGTATCTATGGCTACACCTTC.

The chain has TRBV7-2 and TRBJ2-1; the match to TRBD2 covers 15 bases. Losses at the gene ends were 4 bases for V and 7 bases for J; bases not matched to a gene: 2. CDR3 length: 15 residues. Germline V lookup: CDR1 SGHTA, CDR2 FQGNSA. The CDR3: CASSSGLAGGNEQFF. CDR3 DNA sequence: TGTGCCAGCAGCTCGGGACTAGCGGGAGGAAATGAGCAGTTCTTC.

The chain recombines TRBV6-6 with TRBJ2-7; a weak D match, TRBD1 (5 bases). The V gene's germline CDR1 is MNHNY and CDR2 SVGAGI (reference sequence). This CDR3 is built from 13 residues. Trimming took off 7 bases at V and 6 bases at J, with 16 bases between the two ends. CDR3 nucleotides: TGTGCCAGCACCCAGGACACCTCGGGCGAGCAGTACTTC. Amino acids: CASTQDTSGEQYF.

The CDR3 nucleotides are TGTGCCAGCAGGGGGCGAGGGGTCGGCACTTCTAACTATGGCTACACCTTC. Amino acid sequence: CASRGRGVGTSNYGYTF. The gene calls are TRBV28 and TRBJ1-2; D possibly corresponds to TRBD1 (5 bases). The germline gives CDR1 MDHEN, CDR2 SYDVKM. The CDR3 loop spans 17 amino acids. V was pared by 6 bases and J by 0 bases, with 20 bases between.